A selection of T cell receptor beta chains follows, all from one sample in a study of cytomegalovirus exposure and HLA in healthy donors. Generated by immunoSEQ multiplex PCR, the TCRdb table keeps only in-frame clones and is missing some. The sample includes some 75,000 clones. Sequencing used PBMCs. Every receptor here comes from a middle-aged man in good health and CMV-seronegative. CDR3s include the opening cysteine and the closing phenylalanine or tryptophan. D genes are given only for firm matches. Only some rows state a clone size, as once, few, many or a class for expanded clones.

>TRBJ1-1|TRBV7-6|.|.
TGTGCCAGCAGTAAAGAGTCGAACACTGAAGCTTTCTTT
CASSKESNTEAFF
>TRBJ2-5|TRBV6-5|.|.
TGTGCCAGCAGAGATAGACAGATTATTCAAGAGACCCAGTACTTC
CASRDRQIIQETQYF
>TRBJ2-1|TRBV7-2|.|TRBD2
TGTGCCAGCACCCGATCTAGCGGGAGTAACAATGAGCAGTTCTTC
CASTRSSGSNNEQFF
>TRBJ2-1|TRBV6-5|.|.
TGTGCCAGCAGTTACGGCCCCTCCTACAATGAGCAGTTCTTC
CASSYGPSYNEQFF
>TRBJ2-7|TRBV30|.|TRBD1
TGTGCCTGGGCCTGGGCAGGGGGCACCAGGGTCTACGAGCAGTACTTC
CAWAWAGGTRVYEQYF
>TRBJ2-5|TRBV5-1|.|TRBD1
TGCGCCAGCAGCTTGGCGGGGACAGGGGAAGAGACCCAGTACTTC
CASSLAGTGEETQYF
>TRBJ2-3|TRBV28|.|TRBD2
TGTGCCAGCAGACCGTCAGCGGGAGGGCCCGGAGATACGCAGTATTTT
CASRPSAGGPGDTQYF
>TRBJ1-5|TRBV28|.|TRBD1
TGTGCCAGCAGTTTGTGGGACAGGGATCAGCCCCAGCATTTT
CASSLWDRDQPQHF
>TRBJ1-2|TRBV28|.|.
TGTGCCAGCAGTTTATCCCCCGCGATGAGTGGCTACACCTTC
CASSLSPAMSGYTF
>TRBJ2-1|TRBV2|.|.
TGTGCCAGCAGTGCTACCTACAATGAGCAGTTCTTC
CASSATYNEQFF
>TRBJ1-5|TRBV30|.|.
TGTGCCTGGAGTGGGACACAGGGAAATCAGCCCCAGCATTTT
CAWSGTQGNQPQHF
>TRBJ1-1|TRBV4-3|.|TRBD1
TGCGCCAGCAGATCGACAGGGGAGAACACTGAAGCTTTCTTT
CASRSTGENTEAFF
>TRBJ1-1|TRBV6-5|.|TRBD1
TGTGCCAGCAGCCGACGAAGGGACAGACCCACTGAAGCTTTCTTT
CASSRRRDRPTEAFF
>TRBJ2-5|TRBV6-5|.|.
TGTGCCAGCAGTGCCGTTTGGGGCCGGGAGACCCAGTACTTC
CASSAVWGRETQYF
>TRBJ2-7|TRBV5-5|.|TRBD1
TGTGCCAGCAGTCCCGGACCCTCCGGGACAGGGTTTTACGAGCAGTACTTC
CASSPGPSGTGFYEQYF
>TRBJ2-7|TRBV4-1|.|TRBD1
TGCGCCAGCAGCCAATCTTCGGGACAGGGGGGCTACGAGCAGTACTTC
CASSQSSGQGGYEQYF
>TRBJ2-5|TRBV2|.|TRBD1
TGTGCCAGCAGTGGACAGGGGGTAGAGACCCAGTACTTC
CASSGQGVETQYF
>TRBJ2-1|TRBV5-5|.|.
TGTGCCAGCAGCAAGACAGGCAGCTCCTACAATGAGCAGTTCTTC
CASSKTGSSYNEQFF
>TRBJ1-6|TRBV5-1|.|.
TGCGCCAGCAGCGTTGAACCGGGACTTATTAATTCACCCCTCCACTTT
CASSVEPGLINSPLHF
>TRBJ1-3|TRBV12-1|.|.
TGTGCCAGCAGCTTTGCCTGGGCGCATTATGGAAACACCATATATTTT
CASSFAWAHYGNTIYF
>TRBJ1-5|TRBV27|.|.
TGTGCCAGCAGTTTAGACATTTATAGCAATCAGCCCCAGCATTTT
CASSLDIYSNQPQHF
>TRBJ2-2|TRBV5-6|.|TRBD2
TGTGCCAGCAGCTTGGGACTAGCGGCCAACACCGGGGAGCTGTTTTTT
CASSLGLAANTGELFF
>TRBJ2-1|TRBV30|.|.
TGTGCCTGGCAAGAGAGCTCCTACAATGAGCAGTTCTTC
CAWQESSYNEQFF
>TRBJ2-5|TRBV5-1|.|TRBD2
TGCGCCAGCAGCTCTCAGGGAGGGGAAGAGACCCAGTACTTC
CASSSQGGEETQYF
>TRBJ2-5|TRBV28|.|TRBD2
TGTGCCAGCAGTTTCCGGGCTAGCGGATGGGAGACCCAGTACTTC
CASSFRASGWETQYF
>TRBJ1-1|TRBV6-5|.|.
TGTGCCAGCATGAGGGAAGTGGCCACTGAAGCTTTCTTT
CASMREVATEAFF
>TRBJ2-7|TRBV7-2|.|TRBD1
TGTGCCAGCAGTTCCGGGACAGGGCTGTACGAGCAGTACTTC
CASSSGTGLYEQYF
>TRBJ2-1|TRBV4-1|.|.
TGCGCCAGCAGCCAAGAGGGGCTAGCGCGGGGTGAGCAGTTCTTC
CASSQEGLARGEQFF
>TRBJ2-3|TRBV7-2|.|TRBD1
TGTGCCAGCACCATCGACAGGGACAACACAGATACGCAGTATTTT
CASTIDRDNTDTQYF
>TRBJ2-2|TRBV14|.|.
TGTGCCAGCAGCCACATGAACACCGGGGAGCTGTTTTTT
CASSHMNTGELFF
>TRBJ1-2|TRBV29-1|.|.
TGCAGCGCCCATTCTAGCATGGACTATGGCTACACCTTC
CSAHSSMDYGYTF
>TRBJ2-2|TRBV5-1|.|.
TGCGCCAGCTCTAGTCCGGGAACCGGGGAGCTGTTTTTT
CASSSPGTGELFF
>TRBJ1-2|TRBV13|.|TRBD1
TGTGCCAGCAGCCTCCAGGGGGGTGGCTACACCTTC
CASSLQGGGYTF
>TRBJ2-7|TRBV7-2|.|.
TGTGCCAGCAGTTCCACCGGGACAAACTACGAGCAGTACTTC
CASSSTGTNYEQYF
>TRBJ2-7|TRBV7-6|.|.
TGTGCCAGCAGCTCCAGTGCGGGACAGCCTTCCTACGAGCAGTACTTC
CASSSSAGQPSYEQYF
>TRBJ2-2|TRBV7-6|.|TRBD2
TGTGCCAGCAGCCGTACTAGCGGTAACACCGGGGAGCTGTTTTTT
CASSRTSGNTGELFF
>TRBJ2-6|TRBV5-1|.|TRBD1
TGCGCCAGCAGCGCCGGACAGGGACCCTCTGGGGCCAACGTCCTGACTTTC
CASSAGQGPSGANVLTF
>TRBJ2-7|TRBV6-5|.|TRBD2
TGTGCCAGCAGTCTAGGGACTAGCGGGGCCTACGAGCAGTACTTC
CASSLGTSGAYEQYF
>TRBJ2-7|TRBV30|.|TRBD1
TGTGCCTGGAAATGGACAGGGGCCTACGAGCAGTACTTC
CAWKWTGAYEQYF
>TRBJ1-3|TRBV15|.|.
TGTGCCACCAGCAGTCCCGGACAGCCCGTATCTGGAAACACCATATATTTT
CATSSPGQPVSGNTIYF
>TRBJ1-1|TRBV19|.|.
TGTGCCAGTAGACCGGGGTGGAACACTGAAGCTTTCTTT
CASRPGWNTEAFF
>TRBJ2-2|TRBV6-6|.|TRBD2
TGTGCCAGCATACCGCGGGAGGGGGCGCGCACCGGGGAGCTGTTTTTT
CASIPREGARTGELFF
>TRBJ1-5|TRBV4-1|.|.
TGCGCCAGCAGCCAAGATAAGGAGTGGGTAGGTCAGCCCCAGCATTTT
CASSQDKEWVGQPQHF
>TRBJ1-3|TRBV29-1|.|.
TGCAGCGTTGATAAGGGAGGATTAGAAGACACCATATATTTT
CSVDKGGLEDTIYF
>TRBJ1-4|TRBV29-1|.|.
TGCAGTTACTTAGACAGGTCTAATGAAAAACTGTTTTTT
CSYLDRSNEKLFF
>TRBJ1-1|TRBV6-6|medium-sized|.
TGTGCCAGCAGTTTCGGGGGGGTGTCAGGGACTGAAGCTTTCTTT
CASSFGGVSGTEAFF